The 12 T cell receptor beta chains in this list originate from one sample, sequenced in a study of early T cells in non-severe SARS-CoV-2 infection. TCRdb recomputed calls from the 5' RACE reads with MiXCR, one row per CDR3 protein. The sample lists 70,000 or so distinct CDR3 sequences, 9.5% to 15% occurring once. Sequencing was performed on whole blood. The source of these receptors is an adult who was a healthcare worker with PCR-confirmed SARS-CoV-2 infection or an uninfected control (not recorded which).

The rearrangement links TRBV6-4 to TRBJ1-1; D unclear. V lost 3 bases and J 0 bases, leaving 14 bases between the germline ends. The length of the CDR3 is 16 residues. Per germline, CDR1 MRHNA and CDR2 SNTAGT. CDR3 amino acids: CASSDTTPKLNTEAFF. CDR3 sequence (DNA): TGTGCCAGCAGTGATACCACACCGAAATTGAACACTGAAGCTTTCTTT.

This clonotype came up many times. CDR3 region: CSAANAGSTDTQYF. DNA for the CDR3: TGCAGTGCTGCCAACGCCGGTAGCACAGATACGCAGTATTTT. This chain connects TRBV20-1 to TRBJ2-3; D gene unclear. The length of the CDR3 is 14 residues. The germline V and J ends were trimmed by 5 bases and 0 bases, with 12 bases remaining between them. Germline V CDR1 and CDR2: DFQATT, SNEGSKA (reference sequence).

This clonotype was found many times. The V gene is TRBV12-3 or TRBV12-4, the J gene TRBJ1-2; D is unresolved. The V gene lost 3 bases and the J gene lost 3 bases, with 8 bases spanning the gap. This CDR3 contains 13 residues. The CDR3 region is CASSLEDYYGYTF. For the CDR3, the DNA is TGTGCCAGCAGTTTGGAAGATTACTATGGCTACACCTTC.

The sample holds many counts of this clonotype. V is TRBV6-2 or TRBV6-3 and J is TRBJ2-7; D is ambiguous. V lost 3 bases to trimming and J lost 0 bases, with 12 bases between them. The germline gives CDR1 MNHEY, CDR2 SVGEGT. CDR3 size: 15 residues. CDR3 nucleotide sequence: TGTGCCAGCAGTTATAGCTCAGACGGCTCCTACGAGCAGTACTTC. Translated, it gives CASSYSSDGSYEQYF.

V usage is TRBV6-6 and J usage is TRBJ2-7; 8 nucleotides line up with TRBD1. CDR3 length equals 16 residues. V shed 2 bases and J 3 bases; nucleotides not matched to a gene: 9. Per germline, CDR1 MNHNY and CDR2 SVGAGI (reference sequence). The CDR3 DNA reads TGTGCCAGCAGTTACCCTACCGGGACAGGCGGCTACGAGCAGTACTTC. Its protein product is CASSYPTGTGGYEQYF.

This clonotype was recorded many times. The chain employs TRBV4-3 and TRBJ2-1, with 8 bases that match TRBD2. V lost 4 bases, J lost 2 bases, and 4 bases stayed unmatched. Germline V gives CDR1 LGHNA, CDR2 YSLEER. The CDR3 consists of 15 residues. The CDR3 DNA reads as TGCGCCAGCAGCCCAGGGACTAGACCCTACAATGAGCAGTTCTTC. It encodes CASSPGTRPYNEQFF.

This clonotype was counted many times. CDR3 sequence reads: CASSMSGAFTDTQYF. The CDR3, as DNA: TGTGCCAGTAGTATGAGCGGAGCCTTCACAGATACGCAGTATTTT. The rearrangement joins TRBV19 to TRBJ2-3; a possible D gene is TRBD2 (5 bases). V was clipped by 3 bases and J by 2 bases, with 12 bases between them. The germline V gene has CDR1 LNHDA and CDR2 SQIVND (reference sequence). CDR3 length: 15 amino acids.

V is TRBV13 and J is TRBJ2-7; TRBD1 matches 8 bases. J gave up 4 bases and V 2 bases, and 4 bases lay outside the gene matches. The CDR3 sequence is 14 residues long. Germline-derived CDR1 and CDR2 are PRHDT and FYEKMQ (reference sequence). This CDR3 is CASSLPGGMYEQYF. In DNA form, the CDR3 reads TGTGCCAGCAGCTTACCAGGGGGCATGTACGAGCAGTACTTC.

This clonotype was counted ten times or more. This chain uses TRBV28 with TRBJ1-1; D perhaps matches TRBD1 (5 bases). The CDR3 spans 11 residues. Trimming shortened V by 11 bases and J by 4 bases, and 11 bases separated the two germline ends. The germline V gene encodes CDR1 MDHEN and CDR2 SYDVKM. The CDR3 reads CAGGTGTEAFF. CDR3 coding DNA: TGTGCCGGGGGAACGGGCACTGAAGCTTTCTTT.

In this sample, this clonotype turned up many times. The rearrangement links TRBV12-3 or TRBV12-4 to TRBJ2-1; D ambiguous. The CDR3 covers 14 residues. Trimming took 8 bases from V and 8 from J, leaving 19 bases between them. The CDR3 here is CASGDLGPLDEQFF. The CDR3, as DNA: TGTGCCAGCGGTGACTTAGGCCCCCTGGATGAGCAGTTCTTC.

Details on this clonotype: This likely comes from a read error, as the CDR3 has no conserved phenylalanine or tryptophan at its end. This chain joins TRBV20-1 and TRBJ2-3; the D is unclear. Per the germline V gene, CDR1 is DFQATT and CDR2 is SNEGSKA (reference sequence). The V end lost 1 base, the J end lost 4 bases, and 15 bases lay between the germline ends. The CDR3 is made up of 15 amino acids. For the CDR3, the DNA is TGCAGTGCTAGAGTTAACGGCCTAGACTCAGATACGCAGTATTAT. Translated: CSARVNGLDSDTQYY.

This clonotype was observed at least ten times. The rearrangement uses TRBV19 and TRBJ2-2, with D possibly matching TRBD2 (5 bases). CDR1 is LNHDA, CDR2 SQIVND, per germline (reference sequence). The ends were cut back, 8 bases at V and 7 bases at J, with 14 bases in the middle. The CDR3 covers 13 residues. The chain's CDR3 is CASLDLSGGELFF. The CDR3 bases are TGTGCCAGTCTGGACTTGAGCGGCGGGGAGCTGTTTTTT.